The 6 T cell receptor beta chains in this list originate from one sample, sequenced in a study of T cell responses to AZD1222 COVID-19 vaccine. Produced via immunoSEQ multiplex PCR; TCRdb's table is partial and in-frame only. The top ten hold 0.95% to 1.1% of the sample, which has 150,000 to 200,000 clones, roughly 89% seen once. This specimen consisted of peripheral blood, obtained 28 days after the second AZD1222 dose. These receptors all stem from an adult who received the AZD1222 COVID-19 vaccine.

The sample holds one count of this clone. The chain links TRBV7-2 to TRBJ2-1, with TRBD2 identical over 14 bases. Germline V gene lookup returns CDR1 SGHTA and CDR2 FQGNSA. Germline trimming cut 1 base from V and 10 bases from J; bases unmatched to any gene: 12. The CDR3 is 18 amino acids. As DNA, the CDR3 is TGTGCCAGCAGCTTAGTTCAGGAGGGGACTAGCGGGGGTAGCGAGCAGTTCTTC. Its translation: CASSLVQEGTSGGSEQFF. The full variable domain, in which reference TRBV7-2 and TRBJ2-1 provide the parts outside the CDR3, is GAGVSQSPSNKVTEKGKDVELRCDPISGHTALYWYRQSLGQGLEFLIYFQGNSAPDKSGLPSDRFSAERTGGSVSTLTIQRTQQEDSAVYLCASSLVQEGTSGGSEQFFGPGTRLTVL.

About this clone itself: This sample also contains other DNA sequences that code for the same CDR3. The chain combines TRBV2 with TRBJ1-3, with 8 bases fitting TRBD1. Germline CDR1 reads SNHLY; CDR2 reads FYNNEI. V lost 1 base to trimming and J lost 0 bases; unmatched junction nucleotides: 2. This CDR3 has 16 residues. The CDR3 here is CASSEGTGNSGNTIYF. In nucleotides, the CDR3 is TGTGCCAGCAGTGAAGGGACAGGGAACTCTGGAAACACCATATATTTT.

This chain joins TRBV19 and TRBJ1-1; 8 bases match TRBD1. The V segment lost 7 bases and the J segment 8 bases; nucleotides outside the gene matches: 6. CDR1 and CDR2 (germline): LNHDA, SQIVND (reference sequence). This CDR3 spans 12 amino acids. The CDR3 protein is CASTKWDREAFF. The CDR3, as DNA: TGTGCCAGTACCAAGTGGGACAGGGAAGCTTTCTTT.

The V gene is TRBV6-5, the J gene TRBJ1-2; D ambiguous. Germline CDR1 reads MNHEY; CDR2 reads SVGAGI. V gave up 0 bases and J gave up 3 bases, with 8 bases separating them. The CDR3 sequence is 14 residues long. The CDR3 spells CASSYSGDYYGYTF. For the CDR3, the DNA is TGTGCCAGCAGTTACTCTGGAGACTACTATGGCTACACCTTC.

This sequence joins TRBV7-8 and TRBJ2-7, with 8 bases that match TRBD2. The CDR3 is 15 residues long. CDR1 is SGHVS, CDR2 FQNEAQ, per germline. V dropped 2 bases and J dropped 0; count of bases not matched to a gene: 3. The CDR3 DNA sequence: TGTGCCAGCAGCTTAACGGGGGGGACCTCCTACGAGCAGTACTTC. It specifies CASSLTGGTSYEQYF.

This clone is a singleton in its sample. The chain combines TRBV6-5 with TRBJ2-2; 7 bases match TRBD1. V trimming: 0 bases; J trimming: 6 bases; junction bases outside the gene matches: 1. CDR1 MNHEY and CDR2 SVGAGI come from the germline V gene. The CDR3 contains 14 residues. The DNA of the CDR3 is TGTGCCAGCAGTTACTCGACAGGGCCCGGGGAGCTGTTTTTT. Translated: CASSYSTGPGELFF.